Below, 20 T cell receptor beta chains from the same sample are listed, as sequenced in a study of blood T cell repertoires in COVID-19. TCRdb's table, derived via immunoSEQ multiplex PCR, lists solely in-frame clones and lacks some. The sample carries 35,000 to 55,000 clones, roughly 90% recorded once. Sequences were obtained from peripheral blood. The receptor set was obtained from a human donor in a cohort sampled during active COVID-19.

The rearrangement links TRBV29-1 to TRBJ2-7; 8 bases map to TRBD2. Germline loops: CDR1 SQVTM, CDR2 ANQGSEA. The length of the CDR3 is 13 residues. Unmatched junction bases numbered 6, after V lost 5 bases and J lost 3 bases. DNA of the CDR3: TGCAGCGTTCAAGGCGGGAGGCGCTACGAGCAGTACTTC. Protein: CSVQGGRRYEQYF.

The count of this clone is one. V is TRBV5-1 and J is TRBJ2-3, with 9 positions matching TRBD2. J gave up 1 base and V 5 bases, and 8 bases lay outside the gene matches. The CDR3 has 16 residues. Germline CDR1 reads SGHRS; CDR2 reads YFSETQ. The CDR3 protein is CASSSGASGGTDTQYF. CDR3 bases: TGCGCCAGCAGTTCCGGAGCTAGCGGGGGCACAGATACGCAGTATTTT.

The gene calls are TRBV27 and TRBJ2-6, with D possibly TRBD1 on 5 matching bases. The CDR3 runs to 17 residues. From germline, CDR1 is MNHEY and CDR2 SMNVEV (reference sequence). The V and J ends lost 1 base and 4 bases respectively, with 14 bases between them. CDR3 sequence: CASSLLGHQAGANVLTF. The CDR3 nucleotides read TGTGCCAGCAGTTTATTAGGACACCAAGCGGGGGCCAACGTCCTGACTTTC.

V usage is TRBV11-2 and J usage is TRBJ2-1; tentative D call: TRBD2 (6 bases). The germline V gene encodes CDR1 SGHAT and CDR2 FQNNGV. CDR3 length equals 14 residues. V gave up 0 bases and J gave up 7 bases, with 10 bases separating them. The CDR3 coding sequence is TGTGCCAGCAGCTTAGATCGGGGGTTGAATGAGCAGTTCTTC. It encodes CASSLDRGLNEQFF.

In DNA form, the CDR3 reads TGTGCCAGCAGACAAGGCGGGGGGGAAACCTACGAGCAGTACTTC. Protein product: CASRQGGGETYEQYF. The chain combines TRBV28 with TRBJ2-7, with 9 bases fitting TRBD2. Germline CDR1 reads MDHEN; CDR2 reads SYDVKM. The CDR3 runs 15 residues. V trimming: 6 bases; J trimming: 2 bases; junction bases outside the gene matches: 8. Full variable domain (remainder filled in from reference TRBV28 and TRBJ2-7): DVKVTQSSRYLVKRTGEKVFLECVQDMDHENMFWYRQDPGLGLRLIYFSYDVKMKEKGDIPEGYSVSREKKERFSLILESASTNQTSMYLCASRQGGGETYEQYFGPGTRLTVT.

The gene calls are TRBV19 and TRBJ2-3, with TRBD2 matching over 7 bases. V lost 5 bases, J lost 1 base, and 9 bases stayed unmatched. Germline assignment: CDR1 LNHDA and CDR2 SQIVND (reference sequence). CDR3 size: 16 residues. CDR3 in amino acids: CASSSLGGRGTDTQYF. The CDR3 nucleotides are TGTGCCAGTAGTTCCCTGGGAGGGAGGGGCACAGATACGCAGTATTTT.

J is TRBJ2-1 and V is TRBV4-2, with a weak D call TRBD1 (6 bases). Germline assignment: CDR1 LGHNA and CDR2 YNFKEQ. The ends were cut back, 3 bases at V and 6 bases at J, with 12 bases in the middle. The length of the CDR3 is 14 residues. CDR3 coding DNA: TGTGCCAGCAGCCAGCCCCAAGGGGGCAATGAGCAGTTCTTC. Amino acids: CASSQPQGGNEQFF.

Of note for this clone: One junction end does not reproduce the germline sequence, and a read error may be involved. The rearrangement links TRBV6-5 to TRBJ1-1, with 9 nucleotides matching TRBD1. Germline V gene lookup returns CDR1 MNHEY and CDR2 SVGAGI. CDR3 length: 15 amino acids. The CDR3 region has the DNA TGTGTCAGCGGGTTAGAACAGGGGGCTGTTGGTGAAGCTTTCTTT. Its protein product is CVSGLEQGAVGEAFF.

The CDR3 DNA sequence: TGTGCCAGCAGACCGGGACTAGCGGGAAATGAGCAGTTCTTC. Its translation: CASRPGLAGNEQFF. The genes are TRBV27 and TRBJ2-1, with TRBD2 matching 13 bases. Germline V gives CDR1 MNHEY, CDR2 SMNVEV (reference sequence). This CDR3 comprises 14 residues. The junction had 3 bases not matched to a gene; V was cut back by 6 bases and J by 7 bases.

A few counts support this clone. The chain recombines TRBV25-1 with TRBJ2-3, with a weak D call TRBD1 (5 bases). The CDR3 sequence is 13 residues long. Trimming took off 2 bases at V and 6 bases at J, with 9 bases between the two ends. CDR1 and CDR2 (germline): MGHDK, SYGVNS. The CDR3: CASSEANRDTQYF. In nucleotides, the CDR3 is TGTGCCAGCAGTGAAGCCAACAGGGATACGCAGTATTTT.

This rearrangement joins TRBV27 to TRBJ1-3; possibly TRBD1 for D (6 bases). The CDR3 runs 18 residues. Looked up from germline, CDR1 is MNHEY and CDR2 is SMNVEV (reference sequence). V shed 6 bases and J shed 0 bases, with 21 bases lying between them. This CDR3 is CASSPRLGGRVSGNTIYF. The CDR3 DNA follows: TGTGCCAGCAGCCCTCGCTTAGGGGGTCGGGTCTCTGGAAACACCATATATTTT.

The chain employs TRBV11-2 and TRBJ2-5; possible D gene TRBD2, 6 bases. Germline V lookup: CDR1 SGHAT, CDR2 FQNNGV. The CDR3 runs 14 residues. The V end lost 3 bases, the J end lost 2 bases, and 10 bases lay between the germline ends. CDR3 DNA sequence: TGTGCCAGCAGCTTGTCGGGAGAACAAGAGACCCAGTACTTC. This translates into CASSLSGEQETQYF.

The rearrangement uses TRBV5-4 and TRBJ1-2; a possible D gene is TRBD1 (6 bases). Germline CDR1 is SGHNT and CDR2 is YYREEE (reference sequence). This CDR3 has 13 amino acids. The V gene lost 4 bases and the J gene lost 3 bases, with 10 bases spanning the gap. CDR3 amino acids: CASSVTGDYGYTF. The CDR3, as DNA: TGTGCCAGCAGCGTGACAGGCGACTATGGCTACACCTTC.

The chain couples TRBV5-5 to TRBJ2-7, with D possibly TRBD2 on 5 matching bases. Germline assignment: CDR1 SGHKS and CDR2 YYEKEE (reference sequence). This CDR3 contains 14 residues. V was shortened by 0 bases and J by 1 base, with 8 bases between the two germline ends. The DNA of the CDR3 is TGTGCCAGCAGCTTGGTTCCGGGATCCTACGAGCAGTACTTC. This gives the protein CASSLVPGSYEQYF.

This sequence joins TRBV6-2 or TRBV6-3 and TRBJ2-2, with 14 positions matching TRBD2. CDR3 length: 18 residues. With V trimmed by 2 bases and J by 3 bases, 5 bases remained unmatched. The V gene's germline CDR1 is MNHEY and CDR2 SVGEGT. This CDR3 reads CASSYRTSGGTHTGELFF. CDR3 DNA: TGTGCCAGCAGTTACCGGACTAGCGGGGGGACGCACACCGGGGAGCTGTTTTTT.

J is TRBJ2-4 and V is TRBV6-2 or TRBV6-3, with 7 bases that match TRBD2. CDR3 length: 14 residues. Germline values: CDR1 MNHEY, CDR2 SVGEGT. V dropped 3 bases and J dropped 7; count of bases not matched to a gene: 6. The CDR3, as DNA: TGTGCCAGCAGTTATCGCGGGAGTGAGAACATTCAGTACTTC. It translates to CASSYRGSENIQYF.

The chain employs TRBV12-3 or TRBV12-4 and TRBJ1-5; tentative D call: TRBD1 (6 bases). V was trimmed by 4 bases and J by 4 bases, leaving 8 bases between them. This CDR3 contains 13 residues. This chain's CDR3 is CASSYRENQPQHF. Here the CDR3 DNA reads TGTGCCAGCAGTTACAGGGAAAATCAGCCCCAGCATTTT.

The chain has TRBV7-2 and TRBJ2-1, with D possibly TRBD2 on 7 matching bases. Trimming took off 5 bases at V and 7 bases at J, with 15 bases between the two ends. The V gene's germline CDR1 is SGHTA and CDR2 FQGNSA. The CDR3 is made up of 14 amino acids. CDR3 DNA sequence: TGTGCCAGCAGCCCACAGGGCGGGGGAAATGAGCAGTTCTTC. It codes for CASSPQGGGNEQFF. The entire variable domain, with the rest obtained from reference TRBV7-2 and TRBJ2-1, is as follows: GAGVSQSPSNKVTEKGKDVELRCDPISGHTALYWYRQSLGQGLEFLIYFQGNSAPDKSGLPSDRFSAERTGGSVSTLTIQRTQQEDSAVYLCASSPQGGGNEQFFGPGTRLTVL.

This clone has more than one count but fewer than ten. The chain couples TRBV28 to TRBJ1-1, with D maybe TRBD1 (5 bases). Deletions cut 5 bases from V and 5 bases from J, with 12 bases between. The CDR3 contains 13 residues. In germline, CDR1 is MDHEN, CDR2 SYDVKM. CDR3 coding DNA: TGTGCCAGCAGTCCGGGGGGGGTTACTGAAGCTTTCTTT. Protein: CASSPGGVTEAFF.

The chain links TRBV4-1 to TRBJ2-2; 7 bases are a match to TRBD1. This CDR3 is built from 16 residues. The ends lost 4 bases at V and 1 base at J; junction bases unmatched: 6. The germline V gene has CDR1 MGHRA and CDR2 YSYEKL. The CDR3 coding sequence is TGCGCCAGCAGCCTCCACAGGGGTGGGAACACCGGGGAGCTGTTTTTT. It translates to CASSLHRGGNTGELFF.